The clone carrying this T cell receptor (beta chain) was seen a few times. As yet, its antigen is unknown. The V gene's germline CDR1 is SGDLS and CDR2 YYNGEE. V lost 0 bases to trimming and J lost 7 bases, with 10 bases between them. This CDR3 has 13 amino acids. This record comes from a study of T cells after yellow fever vaccination. Overall study findings and caveats: Some clonotypes were seen in both the CD4 and the CD8 compartments. These made up a small share and likely arose from convergent recombination. Highly abundant clonotypes carried over from the bulk population could end up in FACS-sorted repertoires as contaminants. A large majority of primary-vaccination clones showed up again after the booster (around 95% CD4, 75% to 90% CD8).

They built TCR cDNA with 5'RACE template switching, a step that put in a universal primer site and UMIs. TCRdb ran MiXCR on the 5' RACE reads and lists one entry per CDR3 protein. The profile shows about 340,000 distinct CDR3 sequences, approximately 12% of them singletons. This sample comprised CD4+ T cells sorted from PBMCs, obtained 15 days after the yellow fever booster vaccination. This TCR derives from a man between 18 and 35 years old who received the YFV17D yellow fever vaccine. This chain links TRBV9 with TRBJ2-5; D uncertain. The CDR3 is CASSVVAGTTQYF. The CDR3, as DNA: TGTGCCAGCAGCGTAGTTGCAGGAACGACCCAGTACTTC.